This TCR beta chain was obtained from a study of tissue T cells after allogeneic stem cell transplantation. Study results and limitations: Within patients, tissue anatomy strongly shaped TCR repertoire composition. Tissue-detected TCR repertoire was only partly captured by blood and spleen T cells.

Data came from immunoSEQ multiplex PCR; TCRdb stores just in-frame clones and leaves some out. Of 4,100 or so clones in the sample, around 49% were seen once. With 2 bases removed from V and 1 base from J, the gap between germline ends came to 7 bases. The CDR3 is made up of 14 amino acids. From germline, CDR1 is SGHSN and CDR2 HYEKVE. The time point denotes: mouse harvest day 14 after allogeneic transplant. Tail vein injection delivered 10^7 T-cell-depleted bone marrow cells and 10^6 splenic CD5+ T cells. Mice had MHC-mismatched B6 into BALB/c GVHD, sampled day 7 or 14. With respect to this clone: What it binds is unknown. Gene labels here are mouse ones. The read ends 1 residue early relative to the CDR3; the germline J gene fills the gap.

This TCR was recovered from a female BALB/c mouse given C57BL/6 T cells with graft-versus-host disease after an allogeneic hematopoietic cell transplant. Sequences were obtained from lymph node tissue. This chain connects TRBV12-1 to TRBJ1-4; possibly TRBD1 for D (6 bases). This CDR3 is CASSPGHSNERLFF. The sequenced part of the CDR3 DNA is TGTGCCAGCTCTCCGGGACATTCCAACGAAAGATTATTT.